The TCR beta chain under discussion was sequenced for a study of T-cell memory formation after mild COVID-19. Findings of the study overall: Shrinking CD4+ clones resided mostly in CM and EM, and CD8+ ones in EMRA. Balance between CD4 and CD8 was seen in clones contracting day 15 to 85, and a CD4+ lean was seen in later expanders. Researchers could not confirm that second-wave clones peaking on day 37 targeted SARS-CoV-2.

A single record per CDR3 protein comes from TCRdb applying MiXCR to the 5' RACE reads. Found here are hundreds of thousands of distinct CDR3 sequences, roughly a fifth of them singletons; the top ten hold about 8.7%. Only a few counts were recorded for this clonotype. What it recognizes is unknown. The CDR3 sequence is 17 residues long. The V end lost 0 bases, the J end lost 0 bases, and 15 bases lay between the germline ends. CDR1 LGHNA and CDR2 YSLEER come from the germline V gene. The sequenced sample was PBMCs or a T cell subset sorted from them (not recorded which). The receptor comes from an adult woman who had mild COVID-19 (a few samples of this study predate the infection). Cell type and time point are not known. The V call is TRBV4-3, the J call TRBJ2-7, with D unresolved. CDR3 nucleotides: TGCGCCAGCAGCCAAGATCAGGTAGATAAACCCTCCTACGAGCAGTACTTC. As protein: CASSQDQVDKPSYEQYF.